This passage covers 7 T cell receptor beta chains from one sample sequenced in a study of radiotherapy plus CTLA-4 blockade in lung cancer. Sequenced by immunoSEQ multiplex PCR; TCRdb stores in-frame clones only, minus some. Of about 80,000 clones detected, under 85% appear once; the ten largest clones hold 0.79%. Sequenced material: peripheral blood, taken from a patient treated with radiotherapy plus ipilimumab. The receptors come from a human donor with non-small cell lung cancer who had stable disease on radiotherapy plus ipilimumab.

The chain employs TRBV6-5 and TRBJ2-7; 9 nucleotides agree with TRBD1. The CDR3 is made up of 12 amino acids. In germline, CDR1 is MNHEY, CDR2 SVGAGI. Trimming cost V 7 bases and J 4 bases; bases outside gene matches: 2. The CDR3 region has the DNA TGTGCCAGCACAGGACAGGGGTACGAGCAGTACTTC. Its protein is CASTGQGYEQYF.

This clone was observed a handful of times. V gene TRBV6-5 combines with J gene TRBJ2-7, with D perhaps matching TRBD1 (6 bases). V shed 7 bases and J shed 0 bases, with 16 bases lying between them. Germline V gene data show CDR1 as MNHEY and CDR2 as SVGAGI. The CDR3 runs to 15 residues. The chain's CDR3 is CASTVQGRNSYEQYF. In nucleotides, the CDR3 is TGTGCCAGCACCGTACAGGGTCGGAACTCCTACGAGCAGTACTTC.

This clone was seen more than once but under ten times. The chain is built from TRBV19 and TRBJ2-7; D is unclear. The germline CDR1 and CDR2 sequences are LNHDA and SQIVND (reference sequence). CDR3 length: 15 amino acids. Trimming cost V 6 bases and J 1 base, with 16 bases left between them. The CDR3 here is CASSSHLSRSYEQYF. The CDR3 nucleotides read TGTGCCAGTAGCTCCCACCTGTCCAGATCCTACGAGCAGTACTTC.

The chain has TRBV4-2 and TRBJ1-6; possible D gene TRBD1, 6 bases. The germline gives CDR1 LGHNA, CDR2 YNFKEQ. The germline V and J ends were trimmed by 0 bases and 10 bases, with 22 bases remaining between them. CDR3 length: 18 residues. CDR3 sequence (DNA): TGTGCCAGCAGCCAAGACTTCTCGGCAGCCATTCAGGGGTCACCCCTCCACTTT. Translating gives CASSQDFSAAIQGSPLHF.

Written as DNA, the CDR3 is TGTGCCAGTAGTCCGCGGACAGGGGGCTCCTACGAGCAGTACTTC. It encodes CASSPRTGGSYEQYF. The chain links TRBV19 to TRBJ2-7; TRBD1 matches at 10 bases. Germline CDR1 LNHDA, CDR2 SQIVND (reference sequence). The length of the CDR3 is 15 residues. Losses at the gene ends were 5 bases for V and 0 bases for J; bases not matched to a gene: 4.

CDR3 amino acids: CASSPGNTGELFF. As DNA, the CDR3 is TGTGCCAGCAGCCCTGGAAACACCGGGGAGCTGTTTTTT. V gene TRBV7-3 combines with J gene TRBJ2-2; no clear D gene. This CDR3 has 13 amino acids. CDR1 and CDR2 from the germline V gene are SGHTA and FQGTGA. The germline V and J ends were trimmed by 5 bases and 2 bases, with 6 bases remaining between them.

V and J are TRBV7-3 and TRBJ2-1, with D maybe TRBD2 (5 bases). Trimming removed 0 bases at V and 2 bases at J, with 14 bases between. Germline V gene lookup returns CDR1 SGHTA and CDR2 FQGTGA. The CDR3 runs to 17 residues. The CDR3 loop reads CASSLTPQTGTYNEQFF. The CDR3 DNA is TGTGCCAGCAGCTTAACCCCCCAAACGGGGACCTACAATGAGCAGTTCTTC. The variable domain in full, with the rest retrieved from reference TRBV7-3 and TRBJ2-1, is GAGVSQTPSNKVTEKGKYVELRCDPISGHTALYWYRQSLGQGPEFLIYFQGTGAADDSGLPNDRFFAVRPEGSVSTLKIQRTERGDSAVYLCASSLTPQTGTYNEQFFGPGTRLTVL.